This is a list of T cell receptor beta chains from one sample in a study of blood T cell repertoires in COVID-19. The assay was immunoSEQ multiplex PCR, and TCRdb's table has in-frame clones only and misses some. Here the sample spans about 160,000 clones, 75% to 85% being singletons. The source material was PBMCs or T cells enriched from blood (not recorded which). The origin of the receptors is a woman aged 55 to 70 who had recovered from COVID-19. Both conserved end residues are part of each CDR3. The D gene is left open where the match is weak. Expanded clones are given a class, and other clones once, few, many or no size at all.

j_gene: TRBJ2-5; v_gene: TRBV28; d_gene: -; abundance: -; CDR3nt: TGTGCCAGCAGTTTACGGCAAGAGACCCAGTACTTC; CDR3aa: CASSLRQETQYF
j_gene: TRBJ1-6; v_gene: TRBV19; d_gene: -; abundance: -; CDR3nt: TGTGCCAGTAGTGGACCCAGCGGGGTTGCACCCCTCCACTTT; CDR3aa: CASSGPSGVAPLHF
j_gene: TRBJ2-7; v_gene: TRBV27; d_gene: TRBD2; abundance: -; CDR3nt: TGTGCCAGCAGTCCCGAACCGAGCGGGGGGGCCCACGAGCAGTACTTC; CDR3aa: CASSPEPSGGAHEQYF
j_gene: TRBJ1-2; v_gene: TRBV14; d_gene: TRBD1; abundance: -; CDR3nt: TGTGCCAGCAGCCAATCAGGGGGCAACTATGGCTACACCTTC; CDR3aa: CASSQSGGNYGYTF
j_gene: TRBJ2-1; v_gene: TRBV3-1/TRBV3-2; d_gene: -; abundance: -; CDR3nt: TGTGCCAGCAGCCGATCAGGGTCCAATGAGCAGTTCTTC; CDR3aa: CASSRSGSNEQFF
j_gene: TRBJ2-7; v_gene: TRBV3-1/TRBV3-2; d_gene: -; abundance: -; CDR3nt: TGTGCCAGCAGCCAACGACCGACAGGTACCTACGAGCAGTACTTC; CDR3aa: CASSQRPTGTYEQYF
j_gene: TRBJ2-7; v_gene: TRBV4-1; d_gene: -; abundance: -; CDR3nt: TGCGCCAGCAGCCAAGTGCCCGGGGGGCAACTATCCTACGAGCAGTACTTC; CDR3aa: CASSQVPGGQLSYEQYF
j_gene: TRBJ1-4; v_gene: TRBV7-2; d_gene: TRBD1; abundance: -; CDR3nt: TGTGCCAGCAGCTTAAGCGGGACAGGCGCAACTAATGAAAAACTGTTTTTT; CDR3aa: CASSLSGTGATNEKLFF
j_gene: TRBJ2-4; v_gene: TRBV5-1; d_gene: TRBD1; abundance: -; CDR3nt: TGCGCCAGTAGGCGACAGGGCGTCATTCAGTACTTC; CDR3aa: CASRRQGVIQYF
j_gene: TRBJ2-7; v_gene: TRBV7-3; d_gene: TRBD1; abundance: few; CDR3nt: TGTGCCAGCAGGCGGGGACAGGAGGGCGACGAGCAGTACTTC; CDR3aa: CASRRGQEGDEQYF
j_gene: TRBJ2-3; v_gene: TRBV6-5; d_gene: -; abundance: -; CDR3nt: TGTGCCAGCACCCCCTGGGACATTGGCACAGATACGCAGTATTTT; CDR3aa: CASTPWDIGTDTQYF
j_gene: TRBJ1-6; v_gene: TRBV19; d_gene: -; abundance: once; CDR3nt: TGTGCCAGTAGTATTGGGGGCATGCACCTCCACTTT; CDR3aa: CASSIGGMHLHF
j_gene: TRBJ1-2; v_gene: TRBV30; d_gene: -; abundance: few; CDR3nt: TGTGCCTGGAGTAAGACGGGGGCTAACTATGGCTACACCTTC; CDR3aa: CAWSKTGANYGYTF
j_gene: TRBJ1-2; v_gene: TRBV6-5; d_gene: TRBD1; abundance: once; CDR3nt: TGTGCCAGCAGTTGTACGGGACAGGGAAATGGCTACACCTTC; CDR3aa: CASSCTGQGNGYTF
j_gene: TRBJ1-1; v_gene: TRBV9; d_gene: -; abundance: -; CDR3nt: TGTGCCAGCAGCGCCCAGGCCAGGAACACTGAAGCTTTCTTT; CDR3aa: CASSAQARNTEAFF
j_gene: TRBJ1-6; v_gene: TRBV5-1; d_gene: TRBD1; abundance: -; CDR3nt: TGCGCCAGCAGCCCAACGACAGGGGGCGGGAATTCACCCCTCCACTTT; CDR3aa: CASSPTTGGGNSPLHF
j_gene: TRBJ1-2; v_gene: TRBV25-1; d_gene: TRBD1; abundance: -; CDR3nt: TGTGCCAGCAGTCGTAGTGGACAGGCCCCTGGTGGCTACACCTTC; CDR3aa: CASSRSGQAPGGYTF
j_gene: TRBJ2-1; v_gene: TRBV4-1; d_gene: TRBD2; abundance: -; CDR3nt: TGCGCCAGCAGCCAAGATCCACCTTTAGCGGGCCCTTACAATGAGCAGTTCTTC; CDR3aa: CASSQDPPLAGPYNEQFF
j_gene: TRBJ2-3; v_gene: TRBV24-1; d_gene: -; abundance: -; CDR3nt: TGTGCCACCAGGAATTCGGGAGCCACAGATACGCAGTATTTT; CDR3aa: CATRNSGATDTQYF
j_gene: TRBJ2-5; v_gene: TRBV5-6; d_gene: -; abundance: -; CDR3nt: TGTGCCACCAGTGGATTTGGGGGGATGGGAGAGACCCAGTACTTC; CDR3aa: CATSGFGGMGETQYF